One and the same sample provided the 32 T cell receptor beta chains below, sequenced in a study of glioma-infiltrating T cells. TCR alpha and beta CDR3 regions were amplified from RNA using iRepertoire nested multiplex PCR. TCRdb itself ran the multiplex PCR reads through MiXCR, one entry per CDR3 protein. The sample lists 95,000 to 150,000 distinct CDR3 sequences, roughly 24% occurring once. The sample was glioma tissue, nonneoplastic brain tissue, or PBMCs (not recorded which). These receptors originate from a human donor with low-grade glioma or glioblastoma, undergoing nonglioma brain surgery, or in good health (not recorded which).

This clonotype came up many times. The chain recombines TRBV7-8 with TRBJ2-1; TRBD1 matches at 7 bases. The V gene end was trimmed by 2 bases and the J gene end by 9 bases; junction bases not matched to a gene: 13. Germline V lookup: CDR1 SGHVS, CDR2 FQNEAQ. The length of the CDR3 is 16 residues. The CDR3 sequence: CASSLSRTGRVSEQFF. CDR3 in DNA: TGTGCCAGCAGCTTATCCCGGACAGGCCGAGTTAGTGAGCAGTTCTTC.

This clonotype came up a few times. Because it lacks the conserved phenylalanine or tryptophan at the end, this CDR3 is likely a read error. Written as DNA, the CDR3 is TGCGCCAGCAGCCAAGCGGACGGAGCTAACTATGGCTACACCCTC. As protein: CASSQADGANYGYTL. V gene TRBV4-1 combines with J gene TRBJ1-2; D unresolved. The germline gives CDR1 MGHRA, CDR2 YSYEKL. The length of the CDR3 is 15 residues. Trimming took 1 base from V and 0 from J, leaving 9 bases between them.

The sample holds a few counts of this clonotype. The CDR3 bases are TGTGCCAGTAGCGCGGGCCTGAGCTCCTACAATGAGCAGTTCTTC. Residues: CASSAGLSSYNEQFF. The gene calls are TRBV19 and TRBJ2-1, with D tentatively TRBD2 (5 bases). V dropped 6 bases and J dropped 0 bases, with 12 bases sitting between them. The CDR3 loop spans 15 amino acids. Germline lookup yields CDR1 LNHDA and CDR2 SQIVND (reference sequence).

This clonotype was seen ten or more times. V gene TRBV7-9 combines with J gene TRBJ1-2; D is unclear. The CDR3 sequence is 15 residues long. Trimming removed 5 bases from V and 3 bases from J, with 16 bases in between. Germline assignment: CDR1 SEHNR and CDR2 FQNEAQ (reference sequence). The CDR3 region has the DNA TGTGCCAGCAGCCACACTCCTCCCCGGGACTATGGCTACACCTTC. Protein: CASSHTPPRDYGYTF.

In this sample, this clonotype turned up a few times. The chain combines TRBV11-2 with TRBJ2-5, with a weak D call TRBD1 (6 bases). V was trimmed by 4 bases and J by 5 bases, leaving 14 bases between them. CDR3 length: 14 residues. Germline-derived CDR1 and CDR2 are SGHAT and FQNNGV. The CDR3 spells CASSYQTGSETQYF. CDR3 bases: TGTGCCAGCAGCTACCAAACAGGGTCCGAGACCCAGTACTTC. Combining the CDR3 with reference TRBV11-2 and TRBJ2-5 gives the whole variable domain EAGVAQSPRYKIIEKRQSVAFWCNPISGHATLYWYQQILGQGPKLLIQFQNNGVVDDSQLPKDRFSAERLKGVDSTLKIQPAKLEDSAVYLCASSYQTGSETQYFGPGTRLLVL.

Remarks on this clonotype: This may be a read error: a much more frequent sequence differs by one nucleotide. V is TRBV20-1 and J is TRBJ2-7, with 8 bases lining up with TRBD1. Germline trimming cut 5 bases from V and 6 bases from J; bases unmatched to any gene: 15. Germline V gene data show CDR1 as DFQATT and CDR2 as SNEGSKA (reference sequence). The CDR3 loop spans 15 amino acids. CDR3 DNA: TGCAGTGCTCAGGATCCAAGGACAGGGTTAGGCGAGCAGTACTTC. Protein product: CSAQDPRTGLGEQYF.

V usage is TRBV5-1 and J usage is TRBJ2-1; D is ambiguous. The CDR3 loop spans 15 amino acids. Trimming removed 2 bases at V and 8 bases at J, with 17 bases between. Germline CDR1 and CDR2: SGHRS and YFSETQ. The CDR3 DNA is TGCGCCAGCAGCTTCAGAGCTTGGGCGTTGGATGAGCAGTTCTTC. It encodes CASSFRAWALDEQFF.

This clonotype was detected many times. This rearrangement joins TRBV6-1 to TRBJ1-2, with D possibly matching TRBD1 (6 bases). The CDR3 runs 15 residues. V shed 7 bases and J shed 0 bases, with 15 bases lying between them. Germline lookup yields CDR1 MNHNS and CDR2 SASEGT. In DNA form, the CDR3 reads TGTGCCAGCACCCCCGGGGGGACACCTAACTATGGCTACACCTTC. Translating it yields CASTPGGTPNYGYTF.

This clonotype was detected many times. The CDR3 protein is CASSYDGLAGAGDEQYF. DNA of the CDR3: TGTGCCAGCAGTTACGATGGACTAGCGGGAGCTGGGGACGAGCAGTACTTC. V usage is TRBV6-2 or TRBV6-3 and J usage is TRBJ2-7; the match to TRBD2 covers 13 bases. J was trimmed by 5 bases and V by 2 bases; bases with no gene match: 9. Germline-derived CDR1 and CDR2 are MNHEY and SVGEGT. This CDR3 region has 17 residues.

This clonotype was counted a few times. The chain employs TRBV14 and TRBJ1-1; unclear D gene. V was cut by 2 bases and J by 6 bases, with 13 bases left in between. The V gene's germline CDR1 is SGHDN and CDR2 FVKESK. CDR3 size: 14 residues. For the CDR3, the DNA is TGTGCCAGCAGCCAATTTCGCCCGAGGGCTGAAGCTTTCTTT. This encodes CASSQFRPRAEAFF.

J is TRBJ1-5 and V is TRBV12-3 or TRBV12-4, with 7 nucleotides matching TRBD1. This CDR3 region has 12 residues. J lost 5 bases, V lost 5 bases, and 0 bases had no gene match. The CDR3 is CASSTGDQPQHF. CDR3 nucleotides: TGTGCCAGCAGTACAGGGGATCAGCCCCAGCATTTT.

As concerns this clonotype: This may arise from a read error, as a much more abundant clone is one base away. This chain joins TRBV19 and TRBJ1-2, with TRBD1 matching 7 bases. CDR1 is LNHDA, CDR2 SQIVND, per germline (reference sequence). The length of the CDR3 is 13 residues. As DNA, the CDR3 is TGTGCCAGTAGCCGGACAGGCAACTATGGCTGCACCTTC. It encodes CASSRTGNYGCTF.

This clonotype has at least ten counts. The chain employs TRBV20-1 and TRBJ2-3, with TRBD1 matching over 7 bases. J lost 5 bases, V lost 6 bases, and 8 bases had no gene match. Germline values: CDR1 DFQATT, CDR2 SNEGSKA (reference sequence). There are 13 residues in the CDR3. The CDR3 DNA follows: TGCAGTGCCAGTGACAGGGTGAGAGATACGCAGTATTTT. It encodes CSASDRVRDTQYF.

At least ten counts were recorded for this clonotype. J is TRBJ2-7 and V is TRBV4-1; 9 bases match TRBD1. The germline V gene encodes CDR1 MGHRA and CDR2 YSYEKL. The length of the CDR3 is 15 residues. V was clipped by 1 base and J by 6 bases; unmatched bases: 7. In nucleotides, the CDR3 is TGCGCCAGCAGCCAAGTCATCGGGACAGGGTCCGAGCAGTACTTC. Its translation: CASSQVIGTGSEQYF.

This clonotype was detected ten times or more. The chain employs TRBV15 and TRBJ2-2; D not certain. Germline CDR1 and CDR2: LNHNV and YYDKDF (reference sequence). The CDR3 totals 13 residues. V lost 0 bases and J 5 bases, leaving 4 bases between the germline ends. The CDR3 reads CATSRDRTGELFF. The CDR3, as DNA: TGTGCCACCAGCAGAGATCGGACCGGGGAGCTGTTTTTT.

Comments on this clonotype: One end of the junction is discordant with germline, which a read error may explain. V usage is TRBV6-2 or TRBV6-3 and J usage is TRBJ2-7, with 8 bases fitting TRBD1. The CDR3 totals 13 residues. The germline CDR1 and CDR2 sequences are MNHEY and SVGEGT. CDR3 residues: CASGPGQAYEPSF. The CDR3 DNA sequence: TGTGCCAGCGGCCCGGGACAGGCCTACGAGCCGTCCTTC.

This clonotype came up many times. Compared with germline, one end of the junction differs, possibly owing to a read error. This chain connects TRBV7-7 to TRBJ2-1, with D perhaps being TRBD1 or TRBD2 (6 bases each). CDR1 SSHAT and CDR2 FNYEAQ come from the germline V gene (reference sequence). The CDR3 loop spans 15 amino acids. CDR3 nucleotide sequence: TGTGCTAGCAGCCCCCGCGGGACATCCTACAATGAGCAGTTCTTC. This translates into CASSPRGTSYNEQFF.

This clonotype was observed many times. The J gene is TRBJ2-7, the V gene TRBV3-1, with D unclear. Germline values: CDR1 LGHDT, CDR2 YNNKEL (reference sequence). With 1 base removed from V and 2 bases from J, the gap between germline ends came to 0 bases. The CDR3 totals 11 residues. The chain's CDR3 is CASSQAYEQYF. CDR3 coding DNA: TGTGCCAGCAGCCAAGCCTACGAGCAGTACTTC.

In its sample, this clonotype was seen many times. The genes are TRBV6-1 and TRBJ2-2, with 9 bases fitting TRBD2. The CDR3 has 15 residues. Germline trimming cut 6 bases from V and 4 bases from J; bases unmatched to any gene: 6. The V gene's germline CDR1 is MNHNS and CDR2 SASEGT. CDR3 residues: CASRRRTSATGELFF. The DNA of the CDR3 is TGTGCCAGCAGGAGACGGACTAGCGCCACCGGGGAGCTGTTTTTT.

The chain couples TRBV30 to TRBJ2-7, with a tentative D call TRBD1 (6 bases). Germline V gene sequence: CDR1 GTSNPN, CDR2 SVGIG (reference sequence). The CDR3 is 13 residues long. V lost 8 bases and J 2 bases, leaving 16 bases between the germline ends. The CDR3 coding sequence is TGTGCCCACTCATCAGGGGACCCCTACGAGCAGTACTTC. As protein: CAHSSGDPYEQYF.

This clonotype was detected a few times. The chain recombines TRBV5-4 with TRBJ2-5; TRBD2 matches at 15 bases. The V gene end was trimmed by 10 bases and the J gene end by 4 bases; junction bases not matched to a gene: 17. This CDR3 is built from 18 residues. Germline V gene sequence: CDR1 SGHNT, CDR2 YYREEE (reference sequence). The CDR3 loop reads CAWERTSGRAAIRETQYF. DNA of the CDR3: TGTGCCTGGGAGAGGACTAGCGGGAGGGCCGCTATACGAGAGACCCAGTACTTC.

The chain is built from TRBV28 and TRBJ2-7, with 7 positions matching TRBD2. Germline V gene lookup returns CDR1 MDHEN and CDR2 SYDVKM. V trimming: 7 bases; J trimming: 5 bases; junction bases outside the gene matches: 17. CDR3 length equals 16 residues. DNA for the CDR3: TGTGCCAGCAACCTCCGACTAGCCCGCCAGCCCCACGAGCAGTACTTC. Encoded protein: CASNLRLARQPHEQYF.

With respect to this clonotype: A much larger clone is a single base away; this may be a read error. The V gene is TRBV27, the J gene TRBJ2-7; 10 bases agree with TRBD2. The ends lost 8 bases at V and 5 bases at J; junction bases unmatched: 6. The CDR3 length is 13 residues. Germline loops: CDR1 MNHEY, CDR2 SMNVEV (reference sequence). The CDR3 nucleotides are TGTGCCAGCTGTCCTAGCGGGAGAAACGAGCAGTACTTC. Its translation: CASCPSGRNEQYF.

This clonotype was counted ten times or more. This chain uses TRBV20-1 with TRBJ2-1; TRBD2 aligns across 8 bases. This CDR3 is 15 amino acids long. The ends lost 0 bases at V and 2 bases at J; junction bases unmatched: 3. Germline V lookup: CDR1 DFQATT, CDR2 SNEGSKA (reference sequence). The CDR3 DNA follows: TGCAGTGCTAGAGAGAAGCGGGAGACCTACAATGAGCAGTTCTTC. Translation gives CSAREKRETYNEQFF.

This clonotype has a count of ten or more. The rearrangement links TRBV7-9 to TRBJ2-3, with D maybe TRBD1 (5 bases). CDR1 and CDR2 from the germline V gene are SEHNR and FQNEAQ (reference sequence). V was shortened by 5 bases and J by 0 bases, with 15 bases between the two germline ends. The CDR3 contains 16 residues. CDR3 region: CASSERGGPSTDTQYF. CDR3 in DNA: TGTGCCAGCAGCGAAAGGGGTGGACCTAGCACAGATACGCAGTATTTT.

Ten or more counts support this clonotype. The chain employs TRBV9 and TRBJ2-1; 10 bases are shared with TRBD2. J was trimmed by 8 bases and V by 1 base; bases with no gene match: 6. This CDR3 is 15 amino acids long. Germline values: CDR1 SGDLS, CDR2 YYNGEE. This chain's CDR3 is CASSVLAGAGDEQFF. CDR3 coding DNA: TGTGCCAGCAGCGTACTAGCGGGAGCTGGGGATGAGCAGTTCTTC.

This clonotype was observed many times. This sequence joins TRBV15 and TRBJ2-7; a possible D gene is TRBD2 (6 bases). Looked up from germline, CDR1 is LNHNV and CDR2 is YYDKDF (reference sequence). There are 14 residues in the CDR3. Trimming removed 0 bases from V and 2 bases from J, with 8 bases in between. This CDR3 reads CATSRDPGAYEQYF. CDR3 in DNA: TGTGCCACCAGCAGAGATCCGGGGGCCTACGAGCAGTACTTC.

Remarks on this clonotype: The junction departs from the called germline gene at one end, perhaps through a read error. The chain combines TRBV7-2 with TRBJ2-5; TRBD2 might be the D (6 bases). Germline CDR1 reads SGHTA; CDR2 reads FQGNSA. There are 16 residues in the CDR3. CDR3 loop: CASSYQQAGSKENQYF. CDR3 sequence (DNA): TGTGCCAGCAGCTACCAGCAGGCGGGGAGCAAAGAGAACCAGTACTTC.

This clonotype was detected ten times or more. This chain links TRBV4-3 with TRBJ2-3, with unresolved D. V was clipped by 0 bases and J by 1 base, with 5 bases between them. Germline assignment: CDR1 LGHNA and CDR2 YSLEER. This CDR3 has 14 amino acids. This CDR3 is CASSQDAGTDTQYF. The CDR3 coding sequence is TGCGCCAGCAGCCAAGATGCCGGCACAGATACGCAGTATTTT.

Remarks on this clonotype: A much larger clone lies a single base off, so this may be a read error. V is TRBV11-2 and J is TRBJ1-2, with D tentatively TRBD1 (5 bases). CDR1 is SGHAT, CDR2 FQNNGV, per germline. The CDR3 runs to 13 residues. The CDR3 reads CVSSKGMNYGYTF. CDR3 coding DNA: TGTGTCAGCAGCAAGGGGATGAACTATGGCTACACCTTC.

This chain links TRBV29-1 with TRBJ2-2; D gene uncertain. CDR3 length: 14 amino acids. V gave up 4 bases and J gave up 4 bases, with 13 bases separating them. The germline gives CDR1 SQVTM, CDR2 ANQGSEA. The CDR3 sequence: CSVVVGATTGELFF. The DNA for the CDR3 is TGCAGCGTTGTTGTAGGAGCAACCACCGGGGAGCTGTTTTTT.

This clonotype showed up many times. This chain connects TRBV4-1 to TRBJ2-7; 8 bases agree with TRBD2. V shed 1 base, J shed 2 bases, and the junction held 4 bases outside the gene matches. CDR1 MGHRA and CDR2 YSYEKL come from the germline V gene. The CDR3 contains 15 residues. CDR3 sequence: CASSQGDSGTYEQYF. In nucleotides, the CDR3 is TGCGCCAGCAGCCAAGGTGATAGCGGGACCTACGAGCAGTACTTC.